This T cell receptor (beta chain) was identified in a study of blood T cell repertoires in COVID-19. Overall study: COVID-19 samples collected from the United States, Italy and Spain covered acute and convalescent phases. PBMCs, B-cell-depleted T cells, or T cells were the source of the cDNA or gDNA that made up the material.

V was shortened by 4 bases and J by 5 bases, with 9 bases between the two germline ends. The CDR3 consists of 12 residues. The germline V gene has CDR1 MNHEY and CDR2 SVGAGI. Original processing notes: Counts of nucleated cells, estimated from reference gene primer amplification, were obtained. Clones were read by immunoSEQ multiplex PCR, and TCRdb kept only the in-frame ones, dropping some. D and trimming were read from the DNA, whereas the V and J calls and clone size are those reported in that table. The data contain more than 85,000 clones, about 85% of them seen just once; the ten biggest clones take up approximately 5%.

The rearrangement links TRBV6-5 to TRBJ2-7; no reliable D call. The source material was peripheral blood. The TCR comes from a man between 65 and 85 years old with acute or convalescent COVID-19. CDR3 region: CASSSPFDEQYF. CDR3 bases: TGTGCCAGCAGTTCCCCCTTTGACGAGCAGTACTTC.